What follows is one T cell receptor (beta chain) and its context. Its antigen is unidentified. The sample belongs to a study of T cells in Graves' hyperthyroidism and ophthalmopathy. Study details: The blood sample was taken at first diagnosis, before treatment began. Study results and caveats: In validation, the model predicted ophthalmopathy. These predictions came a median approximately 6.5 months before onset. In the analysis, a 13 V-J model separated ophthalmopathy from stable hyperthyroidism.

Amplified TCR beta CDR3 regions derived from RNA transcripts. The TCR CDR3 first-round RT-PCR relied on the HTBI primer set. TCRdb independently ran MiXCR on the multiplex PCR reads; one entry per CDR3 protein. Among roughly 640,000 distinct CDR3 sequences listed, around 15% were seen once. Ophthalmopathy cases scored 3 or more on the Clinical Activity Score and 4 or more on NOSPECS grade, with duration below 3 months. This receptor was identified in a woman in her forties with Graves' ophthalmopathy. What was sequenced was blood.

The DNA for the CDR3 is TGTGCCAGCAGTCTGCACCGGCCTAATTCACCCCTCCACTTT. Its translation: CASSLHRPNSPLHF. The V call is TRBV6-1, the J call TRBJ1-6; no reliable D call. The germline V and J ends were trimmed by 5 bases and 6 bases, with 11 bases remaining between them. CDR1 and CDR2 (germline): MNHNS, SASEGT. The CDR3 has 14 residues.